The 12 T cell receptor beta chains presented below share a single source sample, sequenced in a study of blood T cells in healthy people across ages. A sample-barcoded 5' primer and a J-beta primer mix were used in a second PCR of roughly 6 to 11 cycles. Each CDR3 protein gets one entry after TCRdb re-called the 5' RACE reads with MiXCR. The data show 1.5 million to 2 million distinct CDR3 sequences, with roughly 52% seen just once and over 2% held by the top ten. Sequencing was carried out using blood. These receptors all stem from a woman in her thirties or forties in good health.

This chain links TRBV6-2 or TRBV6-3 with TRBJ1-2, with 7 bases lining up with TRBD1. Losses at the gene ends were 5 bases for V and 8 bases for J; bases not matched to a gene: 14. The CDR3 length is 15 residues. Per germline, CDR1 MNHEY and CDR2 SVGEGT. The CDR3 DNA follows: TGTGCCAGCAGTCTCGGGACAGTCAACTTTCTCGGCTACACCTTC. It encodes CASSLGTVNFLGYTF.

This chain connects TRBV6-5 to TRBJ1-1; D might be TRBD1 (5 bases). V lost 6 bases and J lost 1, with 12 bases in between. Germline values: CDR1 MNHEY, CDR2 SVGAGI. The CDR3 sequence is 14 residues long. Here the CDR3 DNA reads TGTGCCAGCAGAACGGGACGGACGAACACTGAAGCTTTCTTT. Amino acid sequence: CASRTGRTNTEAFF.

This chain links TRBV28 with TRBJ2-6; D is unresolved. V lost 5 bases to trimming and J lost 0 bases, with 14 bases between them. Per the germline V gene, CDR1 is MDHEN and CDR2 is SYDVKM. CDR3 size: 17 residues. The CDR3 DNA reads TGTGCCAGCAGTCCCAGCGTTGTCCTCTCTGGGGCCAACGTCCTGACTTTC. Amino acids: CASSPSVVLSGANVLTF.

The chain links TRBV20-1 to TRBJ1-2; tentatively, D is TRBD1 (5 bases). Germline CDR1 and CDR2: DFQATT and SNEGSKA (reference sequence). The CDR3 contains 14 residues. V shed 6 bases and J shed 2 bases, with 16 bases lying between them. As DNA, the CDR3 is TGCAGTGCCTCCCTCGTCGAGGGGAACTATGGCTACACCTTC. This gives the protein CSASLVEGNYGYTF.

This clonotype was recorded a few times. The chain carries TRBV7-6 and TRBJ1-6; tentatively, D is TRBD1 (5 bases). There are 19 residues in the CDR3. Per germline, CDR1 SGHVS and CDR2 FNYEAQ. Trimming took off 3 bases at V and 0 bases at J, with 18 bases between the two ends. The CDR3 here is CASSFFSGTYDSYNSPLHF. DNA of the CDR3: TGTGCCAGCAGCTTCTTCTCCGGGACCTACGACTCCTATAATTCACCCCTCCACTTT.

The CDR3 is CASSLRWQILTHYEQYF. DNA for the CDR3: TGTGCCAGCAGCTTAAGGTGGCAGATACTTACCCACTACGAGCAGTACTTC. V gene TRBV7-3 combines with J gene TRBJ2-7; no clear D. Trimming cost V 1 base and J 3 bases, with 19 bases left between them. The CDR3 runs to 17 residues. Germline V lookup: CDR1 SGHTA, CDR2 FQGTGA.

The J gene is TRBJ2-6, the V gene TRBV5-1; D is ambiguous. The CDR3 length is 15 residues. Germline V gives CDR1 SGHRS, CDR2 YFSETQ. Deletions cut 3 bases from V and 6 bases from J, with 13 bases between. The CDR3, as DNA: TGCGCCAGCAGCTATGACCGCGGCGAGGCCAACGTCCTGACTTTC. Residues: CASSYDRGEANVLTF.

The chain employs TRBV6-5 and TRBJ2-7; 11 nucleotides line up with TRBD2. The CDR3 consists of 16 residues. After removal of 6 bases from V and 3 bases from J, the junction contained 10 bases not matched to a gene. Germline loops: CDR1 MNHEY, CDR2 SVGAGI. This CDR3 is CASSPTLAGGGYEQYF. Written as DNA, the CDR3 is TGTGCCAGCAGCCCAACGCTAGCGGGGGGTGGCTACGAGCAGTACTTC.

This clonotype occurred a few times. The chain joins TRBV20-1 to TRBJ1-5, with no clear D. This CDR3 comprises 14 residues. The V end was cut by 0 bases, the J end by 2 bases, with 8 bases between. Germline CDR1 and CDR2: DFQATT and SNEGSKA (reference sequence). The chain's CDR3 is CSAREGSGNQPQHF. The CDR3 nucleotides read TGCAGTGCTAGAGAAGGGTCCGGCAATCAGCCCCAGCATTTT.

V and J are TRBV14 and TRBJ2-4; D remains unclear. V was shortened by 5 bases and J by 13 bases, with 18 bases between the two germline ends. This CDR3 is 13 amino acids long. Germline assignment: CDR1 SGHDN and CDR2 FVKESK. CDR3 in DNA: TGTGCCAGCAGCACCGGCCTACCCATGGAGCAGTACTTC. Protein sequence: CASSTGLPMEQYF.

This clonotype has more than one count but fewer than ten. CDR3 nucleotides: TGTGCCAGCAGAATGATAGCGGGGGGGCCGGAGACCCAGTACTTC. Its translation: CASRMIAGGPETQYF. The chain is built from TRBV5-5 and TRBJ2-5, with 11 bases fitting TRBD2. Per the germline V gene, CDR1 is SGHKS and CDR2 is YYEKEE (reference sequence). CDR3 length: 15 residues. V shed 5 bases, J shed 5 bases, and the junction held 8 bases outside the gene matches. The full variable domain, with the rest looked up from reference TRBV5-5 and TRBJ2-5, is DAGVTQSPTHLIKTRGQQVTLRCSPISGHKSVSWYQQVLGQGPQFIFQYYEKEERGRGNFPDRFSARQFPNYSSELNVNALLLGDSALYLCASRMIAGGPETQYFGPGTRLLVL.

This clonotype is a singleton in its sample. The V gene is TRBV5-1, the J gene TRBJ1-1; D uncertain. The germline V and J ends were trimmed by 1 base and 0 bases, with 13 bases remaining between them. The CDR3 sequence is 16 residues long. Germline V gives CDR1 SGHRS, CDR2 YFSETQ. In DNA, the CDR3 is TGCGCCAGCAGCTTGAAAGGCAGATACCTGAACACTGAAGCTTTCTTT. It specifies CASSLKGRYLNTEAFF. Together with reference TRBV5-1 and TRBJ1-1, the CDR3 gives the full variable domain: KAGVTQTPRYLIKTRGQQVTLSCSPISGHRSVSWYQQTPGQGLQFLFEYFSETQRNKGNFPGRFSGRQFSNSRSEMNVSTLELGDSALYLCASSLKGRYLNTEAFFGQGTRLTVV.